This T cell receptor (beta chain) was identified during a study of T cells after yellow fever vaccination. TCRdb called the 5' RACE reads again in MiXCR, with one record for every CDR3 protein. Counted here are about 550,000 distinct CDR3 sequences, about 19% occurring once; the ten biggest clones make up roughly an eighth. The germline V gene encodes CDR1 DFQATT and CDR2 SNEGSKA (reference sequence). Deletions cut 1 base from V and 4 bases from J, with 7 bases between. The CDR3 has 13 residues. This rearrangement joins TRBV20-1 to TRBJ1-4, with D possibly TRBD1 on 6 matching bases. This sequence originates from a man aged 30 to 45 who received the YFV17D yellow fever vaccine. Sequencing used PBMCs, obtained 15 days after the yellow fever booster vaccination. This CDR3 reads CSARARGNEKLFF. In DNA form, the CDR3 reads TGCAGTGCTAGAGCCAGGGGTAATGAAAAACTGTTTTTT.